This entry features one T cell receptor (beta chain) sequence. This sample was taken from a study of blood T cell repertoires in COVID-19. Participant ages covered about 18 to 89 years across 25 or so US areas. Profiling relied on immunoSEQ multiplex PCR, and the TCRdb table lists in-frame clones only, not all of them. Among fewer than 350,000 clones, 85% to 90% were seen once, and the ten largest hold approximately 4%. Germline values: CDR1 MNHEY, CDR2 SVGEGT. Trimming shortened V by 5 bases and J by 5 bases, and 3 bases separated the two germline ends. The CDR3 is 11 residues long. The sequenced sample was PBMCs or T cells enriched from blood (not recorded which). The TCR comes from a woman younger than 45 with acute COVID-19. The chain couples TRBV6-2 or TRBV6-3 to TRBJ2-2; the D is unclear. CDR3 loop: CASSQTGELFF. CDR3 nucleotide sequence: TGTGCCAGCAGTCAAACCGGGGAGCTGTTTTTT.